The T cell receptor beta chain described here comes from a study of regulatory T cells in long-lasting Graves disease. The time point is: persistent/refractory GD, antithyroid drugs over 5 years with positive TRAb. Following extraction of RNA from PBMCs, that RNA was used to make the TCR library. In building TCR beta libraries, iRepertoire HTBI primers were used together with Arm-PCR of CDR3 regions. One entry per CDR3 protein results from TCRdb running MiXCR on the multiplex PCR reads. The table records 350,000 to 450,000 distinct CDR3 sequences, around 20% of them present only once. In germline, CDR1 is SGHRS, CDR2 YFSETQ. V was pared by 1 base and J by 1 base, with 10 bases between. The CDR3 sequence is 15 residues long.

The rearrangement uses TRBV5-1 and TRBJ2-3; D is unresolved. The material was peripheral blood mononuclear cells (PBMCs), obtained when the disease was refractory, from a patient treated with antithyroid drugs. The source of this sequence is a female donor with Graves disease. This CDR3 reads CASSLNGPGTDTQYF. CDR3 coding DNA: TGCGCCAGCAGCTTGAACGGCCCCGGCACAGATACGCAGTATTTT.